Following are 19 T cell receptor beta chains from one sample sequenced in a study of CD8 T cells in ankylosing spondylitis. TCRdb used MiXCR to reprocess the 5' RACE reads, holding one entry per CDR3 protein. The sample lists 130,000 or so distinct CDR3 sequences, over 6.5% occurring once. Sequencing used blood, either unsorted or a sorted T cell fraction (not recorded which). The receptors were sampled from a male donor with ankylosing spondylitis or in good health (not recorded which).

In its sample, this clonotype was seen many times. V usage is TRBV27 and J usage is TRBJ2-7; 7 bases line up with TRBD2. Germline V CDR1 and CDR2: MNHEY, SMNVEV (reference sequence). CDR3 length equals 15 residues. Trimming at V came to 1 base and at J to 3 bases, leaving 6 bases not matched to a gene. The CDR3 here is CASSLFAGEGYEQYF. The CDR3 nucleotides read TGTGCCAGCAGTTTATTTGCGGGAGAGGGCTACGAGCAGTACTTC.

Many counts were recorded for this clonotype. The chain couples TRBV20-1 to TRBJ1-1; D might be TRBD1 (5 bases). V was clipped by 6 bases and J by 0 bases, with 17 bases between them. This CDR3 comprises 15 residues. The V gene's germline CDR1 is DFQATT and CDR2 SNEGSKA (reference sequence). The CDR3: CSAPGEGEMNTEAFF. The CDR3 DNA is TGCAGTGCGCCGGGGGAGGGAGAAATGAACACTGAAGCTTTCTTT.

This clonotype has ten or more counts. This chain uses TRBV7-9 with TRBJ1-2, with 7 nucleotides matching TRBD1. The CDR3 covers 16 residues. The ends lost 5 bases at V and 4 bases at J; junction bases unmatched: 13. Germline lookup yields CDR1 SEHNR and CDR2 FQNEAQ (reference sequence). The CDR3 loop is CASSPSGTEPLYGYTF. CDR3 nucleotides: TGTGCCAGCAGCCCGTCCGGGACAGAGCCTCTCTATGGCTACACCTTC.

This clonotype was detected a few times. The CDR3 region has the DNA TGTGCCAGTAGGGCCGGGCCCTATAGCAATCAGCCCCAGCATTTT. This encodes CASRAGPYSNQPQHF. The V and J genes are TRBV19 and TRBJ1-5; D not certain. Trimming removed 6 bases from V and 0 bases from J, with 12 bases in between. The germline V gene has CDR1 LNHDA and CDR2 SQIVND (reference sequence). The CDR3 runs 15 residues.

This clonotype occurred many times. V and J are TRBV29-1 and TRBJ1-1; D gene uncertain. Deletions cut 4 bases from V and 0 bases from J, with 9 bases between. The V gene's germline CDR1 is SQVTM and CDR2 ANQGSEA. The CDR3 is 13 amino acids. Here the CDR3 DNA reads TGCAGCGTTGGGACGGTGTTGAACACTGAAGCTTTCTTT. Translating it yields CSVGTVLNTEAFF.

This clonotype was observed at least ten times. This chain joins TRBV6-5 and TRBJ2-5; D is ambiguous. The V end lost 4 bases, the J end lost 2 bases, and 14 bases lay between the germline ends. CDR1 is MNHEY, CDR2 SVGAGI, per germline. The CDR3 is made up of 15 amino acids. Written as DNA, the CDR3 is TGTGCCAGCAGTTCCCTCCAGGTCGGTCAAGAGACCCAGTACTTC. Protein product: CASSSLQVGQETQYF.

This clonotype was detected a few times. J is TRBJ2-1 and V is TRBV5-4; TRBD1 matches at 7 bases. V lost 4 bases to trimming and J lost 5 bases; unmatched junction nucleotides: 6. Per germline, CDR1 SGHNT and CDR2 YYREEE (reference sequence). The CDR3 contains 14 residues. CDR3 sequence reads: CASSPGQPDNEQFF. In DNA, the CDR3 is TGTGCCAGCAGCCCGGGACAGCCTGACAATGAGCAGTTCTTC.

This clonotype showed up many times. As DNA, the CDR3 is TGTGCCAGCAGCCCGACAGGGGCAGATACGCAGTATTTT. Translated: CASSPTGADTQYF. V is TRBV7-8 and J is TRBJ2-3; 8 bases match TRBD1. Per germline, CDR1 SGHVS and CDR2 FQNEAQ. There are 13 residues in the CDR3. V gave up 5 bases and J gave up 4 bases; unmatched junction bases: 2. The full variable domain, rest sourced from reference TRBV7-8 and TRBJ2-3, is GAGVSQSPRYKVAKRGQDVALRCDPISGHVSLFWYQQALGQGPEFLTYFQNEAQLDKSGLPSDRFFAERPEGSVSTLKIQRTQQEDSAVYLCASSPTGADTQYFGPGTRLTVL.

This clonotype occurred many times. The chain couples TRBV10-3 to TRBJ2-5, with 15 bases identical to TRBD2. CDR1 and CDR2 (germline): ENHRY, SYGVKD. With V trimmed by 10 bases and J by 4 bases, 16 bases remained unmatched. CDR3 size: 18 residues. The CDR3 bases are TGTGCCACAAAGGAAAGTACGGGACTAGCGGGAGGCGGAGAGACCCAGTACTTC. Its protein is CATKESTGLAGGGETQYF.

This clonotype was recorded many times. The chain combines TRBV5-1 with TRBJ1-6, with 7 bases lining up with TRBD1. There are 15 residues in the CDR3. The germline gives CDR1 SGHRS, CDR2 YFSETQ. V dropped 0 bases and J dropped 9; count of bases not matched to a gene: 6. The CDR3: CASSLEQGVSSPLHF. The CDR3, as DNA: TGCGCCAGCAGCTTGGAGCAGGGGGTCAGTTCACCCCTCCACTTT.

With regard to this clonotype: This sequence may be a read error, since a much larger clone differs from it by one base. The gene calls are TRBV20-1 and TRBJ2-7, with D unclear. The CDR3 spans 13 residues. Between the trimmed V and J ends, which lost 5 bases and 6 bases, there was a span of 17 bases. Germline CDR1 reads DFQATT; CDR2 reads SNEGSKA (reference sequence). The CDR3 DNA is TGCAGTGCTGGCAGGACGGATACCTCCGAGCAGTACTTC. Translated: CSAGRTDTSEQYF.

This clonotype was picked up many times. The CDR3 region is CSASLGGVKDTEAFF. DNA of the CDR3: TGCAGTGCTTCACTGGGGGGCGTTAAGGACACTGAAGCTTTCTTT. The rearrangement links TRBV20-1 to TRBJ1-1; TRBD1 is a possible D gene (6 bases). CDR3 length: 15 amino acids. Germline V gene sequence: CDR1 DFQATT, CDR2 SNEGSKA (reference sequence). Between the trimmed V and J ends, which lost 5 bases and 3 bases, there was a span of 19 bases.

This clonotype was seen repeatedly, ten times or more. The genes are TRBV7-2 and TRBJ2-1, with D unclear. Per germline, CDR1 SGHTA and CDR2 FQGNSA. The length of the CDR3 is 14 residues. V lost 5 bases, J lost 4 bases, and 12 bases lay in between. This CDR3 reads CASSQQRTYNEQFF. CDR3 in DNA: TGTGCCAGCAGCCAACAGCGTACGTACAATGAGCAGTTCTTC. Drawing the rest from reference TRBV7-2 and TRBJ2-1, the complete variable domain is GAGVSQSPSNKVTEKGKDVELRCDPISGHTALYWYRQSLGQGLEFLIYFQGNSAPDKSGLPSDRFSAERTGGSVSTLTIQRTQQEDSAVYLCASSQQRTYNEQFFGPGTRLTVL.

This clonotype was seen repeatedly, ten times or more. The V gene is TRBV28, the J gene TRBJ1-2; 7 nucleotides agree with TRBD1. This CDR3 comprises 14 residues. The J segment lost 7 bases and the V segment lost 3 bases, leaving 8 bases of the junction unmatched. Germline CDR1 is MDHEN and CDR2 is SYDVKM. This chain's CDR3 is CASSLEGGAFGYTF. CDR3 sequence (DNA): TGTGCCAGCAGTTTGGAAGGGGGCGCGTTTGGCTACACCTTC.

On this clonotype itself: Being one base from a much bigger clone, this may be a read error. The rearrangement links TRBV30 to TRBJ2-1, with a tentative D call TRBD2 (6 bases). Trimming took 8 bases from V and 4 from J, leaving 12 bases between them. The CDR3 contains 12 residues. In germline, CDR1 is GTSNPN, CDR2 SVGIG (reference sequence). Here the CDR3 DNA reads TGTGCCCGGCGGGACGTGTACAATGAGCAGTTCTTC. It specifies CARRDVYNEQFF. Full variable domain (remainder filled in from reference TRBV30 and TRBJ2-1): SQTIHQWPATLVQPVGSPLSLECTVEGTSNPNLYWYRQAAGRGLQLLFYSVGIGQISSEVPQNLSASRPQDRQFILSSKKLLLSDSGFYLCARRDVYNEQFFGPGTRLTVL.

This clonotype was seen ten or more times. This chain links TRBV5-1 with TRBJ1-2, with a possible D match to TRBD1 (6 bases). V was trimmed by 4 bases and J by 0 bases, leaving 10 bases between them. Per germline, CDR1 SGHRS and CDR2 YFSETQ. This CDR3 contains 14 residues. The CDR3 spells CASSQQGSNYGYTF. The CDR3 coding sequence is TGCGCCAGCAGCCAACAGGGATCTAACTATGGCTACACCTTC.

This clonotype was found a few times. This chain joins TRBV5-6 and TRBJ1-1; TRBD1 is a possible D gene (5 bases). The V end lost 0 bases, the J end lost 1 base, and 10 bases lay between the germline ends. CDR3 size: 15 residues. The V gene's germline CDR1 is SGHDT and CDR2 YYEEEE. The CDR3 DNA is TGTGCCAGCAGCTTGGTGAGGGGAGCGAACACTGAAGCTTTCTTT. Amino acids: CASSLVRGANTEAFF.

In this sample, this clonotype turned up many times. This chain links TRBV20-1 with TRBJ2-3, with a tentative D call TRBD2 (6 bases). The CDR3 covers 13 residues. In germline, CDR1 is DFQATT, CDR2 SNEGSKA (reference sequence). Trimming took off 2 bases at V and 4 bases at J, with 10 bases between the two ends. The CDR3 sequence: CSARLRLADTQYF. In DNA, the CDR3 is TGCAGTGCTAGACTGCGACTAGCAGATACGCAGTATTTT.

This clonotype has just a few counts. Possible read error: a much larger clone is one base away. V gene TRBV10-3 combines with J gene TRBJ1-3, with D maybe TRBD1 (6 bases). Per germline, CDR1 ENHRY and CDR2 SYGVKD. The CDR3 is made up of 14 amino acids. CDR3 in amino acids: CAISPTGSGNAIYF. In nucleotides, the CDR3 is TGTGCCATCAGCCCGACAGGCTCTGGAAACGCCATATATTTT.